Listed below are T cell receptor beta chains from one sample, sequenced in a study of blood T cell repertoires in COVID-19. Profiling relied on immunoSEQ multiplex PCR, and the TCRdb table lists in-frame clones only, not all of them. The sample has roughly 90,000 clones; about 80% are singletons. The sample taken for sequencing was peripheral blood. The receptors stem from a woman in her 70s with acute or convalescent COVID-19. Both conserved end residues are trimmed from each CDR3. Expanded clones get a size class; other rows say once, few or many, or leave the size out.

V	size	J	CDR3
TRBV4-2	-	TRBJ1-4	ASSQGLLNEKLF
TRBV5-6	-	TRBJ1-2	ASGGTRVVGYT
TRBV7-8	-	TRBJ1-4	ASSLATTGGNEKLF
TRBV5-1	-	TRBJ2-7	ASSLGGLAGSEQY
TRBV5-1	-	TRBJ2-7	ASRPEGANYEQY
TRBV29-1	-	TRBJ1-2	SVGVGQGAQGYGYT
TRBV18	few	TRBJ1-5	ASSPVSGMSNQPQH
TRBV28	-	TRBJ1-3	ASSYRTGVNTIY
TRBV5-1	-	TRBJ2-7	ASTPGRADGEQY
TRBV10-3	-	TRBJ1-2	AISESSMDIPYGYT
TRBV20-1	-	TRBJ2-3	SASWRGAGTDTQY